What follows are 30 T cell receptor beta chains derived from one specimen sequenced in a study of T-cell reconstitution after alpha-beta-depleted transplantation in children. TCRbeta library preparation incorporated unique molecular identifiers. TCRdb called the PCR reads again in MiXCR, with one record for every CDR3 protein. The sample consists of roughly 420,000 distinct CDR3 sequences, around 15% of them appearing once. This specimen consisted of PBMCs, mostly from graft donor cells, obtained 360 days after TCRalphabeta/CD19-depleted stem cell transplant. The receptors come from a boy under two years old who had a stem cell transplant for Wiskott-Aldrich syndrome, so the T cells may come from the graft donor.

This clonotype was counted only a few times. V is TRBV7-6 and J is TRBJ1-1; the D is unclear. V lost 6 bases and J 1 base, leaving 18 bases between the germline ends. The germline gives CDR1 SGHVS, CDR2 FNYEAQ. This CDR3 comprises 16 residues. CDR3 nucleotides: TGTGCCAGCAGTCATATGCCCGGCAGTGGGAACACTGAAGCTTTCTTT. It translates to CASSHMPGSGNTEAFF.

In this sample, this clonotype turned up a few times. The chain recombines TRBV11-3 with TRBJ2-1, with TRBD2 identical over 9 bases. This CDR3 has 15 residues. Germline-derived CDR1 and CDR2 are SGHNT and YENEEA. V lost 6 bases and J lost 5; bases outside the gene matches: 8. The CDR3 sequence is CASREAGGLHNEQFF. For the CDR3, the DNA is TGTGCCAGCAGGGAAGCGGGAGGTCTCCACAATGAGCAGTTCTTC.

The rearrangement links TRBV11-2 to TRBJ2-2, with no clear D. V was shortened by 6 bases and J by 7 bases, with 27 bases between the two germline ends. The CDR3 totals 18 residues. Germline CDR1 and CDR2: SGHAT and FQNNGV. As DNA, the CDR3 is TGTGCCAGCAGGGACCCCCTTAGTGGGATCCGCTACGGCGGGGAGCTGTTTTTT. Translated, it gives CASRDPLSGIRYGGELFF.

The V call is TRBV4-1, the J call TRBJ1-5, with 10 positions matching TRBD1. With V trimmed by 0 bases and J by 3 bases, 11 bases remained unmatched. The V gene's germline CDR1 is MGHRA and CDR2 YSYEKL. The CDR3 contains 19 residues. For the CDR3, the DNA is TGCGCCAGCAGCCAAGACCCGGGACAGGGGACCCGAGTCAATCAGCCCCAGCATTTT. Its translation is CASSQDPGQGTRVNQPQHF.

This rearrangement joins TRBV7-9 to TRBJ2-5; no clear D gene. Germline V lookup: CDR1 SEHNR, CDR2 FQNEAQ (reference sequence). The CDR3 is made up of 13 amino acids. V was trimmed by 3 bases and J by 1 base, leaving 6 bases between them. In nucleotides, the CDR3 is TGTGCCAGCAGCTTCTGGATCCAAGAGACCCAGTACTTC. Translated: CASSFWIQETQYF.

This clonotype appeared a few times. The chain couples TRBV28 to TRBJ1-5; D uncertain. This CDR3 spans 13 amino acids. Germline V gene data show CDR1 as MDHEN and CDR2 as SYDVKM. V lost 6 bases to trimming and J lost 9 bases, with 15 bases between them. Here the CDR3 reads CASRGMDASPQHF. Written as DNA, the CDR3 is TGTGCCAGCAGGGGCATGGACGCGTCGCCCCAGCATTTT.

This clonotype showed up just a few times. The chain joins TRBV28 to TRBJ2-5, with 7 bases matching TRBD1. The trim removed 4 bases at V and 3 bases at J, leaving 5 bases unmatched. The CDR3 contains 14 residues. Germline assignment: CDR1 MDHEN and CDR2 SYDVKM. The chain's CDR3 is CASSSPTGEETQYF. The CDR3 DNA follows: TGTGCCAGCAGTTCACCTACAGGGGAAGAGACCCAGTACTTC.

This clonotype occurred a few times. The CDR3 reads CASSQRGLRTGRDYGYTF. Here the CDR3 DNA reads TGTGCCAGCAGCCAAAGGGGGTTACGGACAGGGCGTGACTATGGCTACACCTTC. This chain joins TRBV3-1 and TRBJ1-2; 8 bases agree with TRBD1. CDR1 is LGHDT, CDR2 YNNKEL, per germline (reference sequence). The trim removed 2 bases at V and 3 bases at J, leaving 14 bases unmatched. The CDR3 has 18 residues.

This chain uses TRBV19 with TRBJ2-4, with a weak D call TRBD1 (6 bases). The CDR3 totals 16 residues. V dropped 6 bases and J dropped 1 base, with 16 bases sitting between them. CDR1 LNHDA and CDR2 SQIVND come from the germline V gene (reference sequence). The CDR3: CASRGAEPGAKNIQYF. CDR3 nucleotides: TGTGCCAGTAGGGGGGCAGAACCCGGGGCCAAAAACATTCAGTACTTC.

The sample holds a few counts of this clonotype. V is TRBV13 and J is TRBJ1-6; no definite D call. Trimming removed 4 bases at V and 6 bases at J, with 7 bases between. Germline lookup yields CDR1 PRHDT and CDR2 FYEKMQ (reference sequence). The CDR3 has 13 amino acids. The CDR3, as DNA: TGTGCCAGCAGCTCCCCACCTAATTCACCCCTCCACTTT. Its translation is CASSSPPNSPLHF.

V usage is TRBV6-1 and J usage is TRBJ2-7; 8 nucleotides match TRBD2. Trimming cost V 5 bases and J 4 bases; bases outside gene matches: 16. The CDR3 is 17 amino acids. CDR1 and CDR2 (germline): MNHNS, SASEGT. CDR3 DNA sequence: TGTGCCAGCAGTAGGGGGGGACTAGTGAAGCTCGGGTACGAGCAGTACTTC. Translation gives CASSRGGLVKLGYEQYF.

The chain has TRBV20-1 and TRBJ2-7, with 10 bases aligning to TRBD1. This CDR3 contains 13 residues. Per the germline V gene, CDR1 is DFQATT and CDR2 is SNEGSKA (reference sequence). V dropped 5 bases and J dropped 3; count of bases not matched to a gene: 4. CDR3 residues: CSAGDRGYYEQYF. The DNA for the CDR3 is TGCAGTGCTGGGGACAGGGGTTACTACGAGCAGTACTTC.

Note on this clonotype: The DNA is omitted, as the CDR3 cannot be located on it reliably, and the CDR3 follows TCRdb's listing. This rearrangement joins TRBV5-1 to TRBJ2-2; the listed D gene, TRBD1, was not tested against the DNA. CDR1 is SGHRS, CDR2 YFSETQ, per germline. The CDR3 length is 16 residues, termini included. The CDR3 sequence is CASSFGPGANTGELFF.

The rearrangement links TRBV9 to TRBJ2-2; D is undetermined. CDR1 is SGDLS, CDR2 YYNGEE, per germline. The CDR3 sequence is 13 residues long. The V end lost 0 bases, the J end lost 5 bases, and 5 bases lay between the germline ends. The CDR3 nucleotides are TGTGCCAGCAGCGTAGTGGTTACCGGGGAGCTGTTTTTT. Its translation: CASSVVVTGELFF.

This clonotype was counted a few times. This sequence joins TRBV2 and TRBJ2-2, with 7 bases fitting TRBD2. Unmatched junction bases numbered 6, after V lost 2 bases and J lost 6 bases. CDR3 length equals 15 residues. In germline, CDR1 is SNHLY, CDR2 FYNNEI. Written as DNA, the CDR3 is TGTGCCAGCAGTGAACTAGCGGTCTTTCCCGGGGAGCTGTTTTTT. This codes for CASSELAVFPGELFF.

This sequence joins TRBV28 and TRBJ2-2, with D possibly TRBD1 on 6 matching bases. CDR1 is MDHEN and CDR2 is SYDVKM in the germline V gene. The CDR3 is 14 amino acids. Trimming took off 5 bases at V and 2 bases at J, with 9 bases between the two ends. The CDR3 spells CASSVGQNTGELFF. The CDR3 region has the DNA TGTGCCAGCAGTGTGGGACAAAACACCGGGGAGCTGTTTTTT.

This clonotype appeared a few times. The rearrangement joins TRBV7-2 to TRBJ1-6; 7 positions agree with TRBD1. This CDR3 has 16 amino acids. Germline V gene sequence: CDR1 SGHTA, CDR2 FQGNSA. After removal of 0 bases from V and 8 bases from J, the junction contained 7 bases not matched to a gene. CDR3 DNA sequence: TGTGCCAGCAGCTTAGCCAACAGGGGAGGGGATTCACCCCTCCACTTT. Amino acid sequence: CASSLANRGGDSPLHF.

This clonotype was counted only a few times. The chain is built from TRBV15 and TRBJ2-3, with 9 bases identical to TRBD2. The CDR3 extends over 15 amino acids. V gave up 0 bases and J gave up 4 bases; unmatched junction bases: 2. Germline V gene data show CDR1 as LNHNV and CDR2 as YYDKDF (reference sequence). The CDR3 nucleotides read TGTGCCACCAGCAGAGATTTAGCGGGAGCAGATACGCAGTATTTT. This codes for CATSRDLAGADTQYF.

This clonotype has just a few counts. CDR3 sequence reads: CASSLSKAGELFF. DNA of the CDR3: TGTGCCAGCAGTTTAAGTAAGGCCGGGGAGCTGTTTTTT. The chain has TRBV12-3 or TRBV12-4 and TRBJ2-2; D is undetermined. The CDR3 contains 13 residues. V dropped 2 bases and J dropped 6 bases, with 7 bases sitting between them.

This clonotype was seen repeatedly, ten times or more. This chain connects TRBV20-1 to TRBJ1-1, with D maybe TRBD1 (5 bases). Germline CDR1 DFQATT, CDR2 SNEGSKA (reference sequence). This CDR3 comprises 13 residues. The germline V and J ends were trimmed by 6 bases and 6 bases, with 17 bases remaining between them. The CDR3 sequence is CSADPQGTPEAFF. The CDR3 nucleotides read TGCAGTGCAGACCCACAAGGGACCCCTGAAGCTTTCTTT.

This clonotype was detected a few times. The rearrangement links TRBV4-1 to TRBJ2-1; no definite D call. This CDR3 spans 14 amino acids. Germline CDR1 MGHRA, CDR2 YSYEKL. V was clipped by 2 bases and J by 3 bases, with 8 bases between them. CDR3 in amino acids: CASSQLDIYNEQFF. The CDR3 bases are TGCGCCAGCAGCCAACTCGACATCTACAATGAGCAGTTCTTC.

The table lists this clonotype with a few counts. CDR3 DNA: TGCAGTGCACAGGGCCCTGGAGGGGTAGCCAAAAACATTCAGTACTTC. Amino acid sequence: CSAQGPGGVAKNIQYF. This chain uses TRBV20-1 with TRBJ2-4; D is possibly TRBD1 or TRBD2 (6 bases each). The germline V gene has CDR1 DFQATT and CDR2 SNEGSKA (reference sequence). This CDR3 contains 16 residues. V lost 6 bases to trimming and J lost 0 bases, with 18 bases between them.

This chain connects TRBV28 to TRBJ1-2; 8 bases line up with TRBD1. The CDR3 covers 15 residues. Trimming cost V 6 bases and J 0 bases; bases outside gene matches: 6. Germline values: CDR1 MDHEN, CDR2 SYDVKM. The CDR3 region is CASSDRGGPNYGYTF. The CDR3 DNA follows: TGTGCCAGCAGCGACAGGGGAGGGCCTAACTATGGCTACACCTTC.

This clonotype was observed a few times. The rearrangement links TRBV10-3 to TRBJ2-3, with 8 bases matching TRBD1. The CDR3 sequence is 13 residues long. Germline CDR1 is ENHRY and CDR2 is SYGVKD. V shed 9 bases and J 8 bases; nucleotides not matched to a gene: 10. The CDR3 loop is CAIDRGPAGTQYF. The CDR3 DNA reads TGTGCCATAGACAGGGGCCCTGCCGGTACGCAGTATTTT.

In this sample, this clonotype turned up a few times. CDR3 protein: CATSRDVGAKNIQYF. The CDR3 coding sequence is TGTGCCACCAGCAGAGATGTGGGAGCCAAAAACATTCAGTACTTC. The chain recombines TRBV15 with TRBJ2-4; no firm D call. This CDR3 region has 15 residues. V lost 0 bases, J lost 0 bases, and 6 bases lay in between. Germline CDR1 LNHNV, CDR2 YYDKDF (reference sequence).

This clonotype was seen many times. V is TRBV10-3 and J is TRBJ2-2; D possibly corresponds to TRBD1 (6 bases). This CDR3 comprises 15 residues. Looked up from germline, CDR1 is ENHRY and CDR2 is SYGVKD. V shed 5 bases and J shed 2 bases, with 12 bases lying between them. Written as DNA, the CDR3 is TGTGCCATCAGTCTTAACAGGGTAAACACCGGGGAGCTGTTTTTT. It yields the protein CAISLNRVNTGELFF.

In its sample, this clonotype was seen a few times. V is TRBV28 and J is TRBJ1-1, with no clear D. The germline V and J ends were trimmed by 3 bases and 4 bases, with 9 bases remaining between them. Germline V gives CDR1 MDHEN, CDR2 SYDVKM. The CDR3 has 13 amino acids. CDR3 in amino acids: CASSFPLSTEAFF. The CDR3 DNA is TGTGCCAGCAGTTTCCCACTAAGCACTGAAGCTTTCTTT.

This clonotype was counted a few times. This rearrangement joins TRBV5-1 to TRBJ2-7; 7 bases align to TRBD2. CDR3 size: 17 residues. Germline V gene sequence: CDR1 SGHRS, CDR2 YFSETQ. V lost 5 bases and J lost 2; bases outside the gene matches: 16. Here the CDR3 DNA reads TGCGCCAGCAGGCCAGGCGGTGGAACTAGCGAGACCTACGAGCAGTACTTC. It yields the protein CASRPGGGTSETYEQYF.

The J gene is TRBJ2-1, the V gene TRBV4-3; 12 bases agree with TRBD2. This CDR3 has 16 residues. The germline V gene has CDR1 LGHNA and CDR2 YSLEER. V trimming: 4 bases; J trimming: 8 bases; junction bases outside the gene matches: 9. CDR3 region: CASSPTTSGRRYEQFF. The CDR3 DNA follows: TGCGCCAGCAGCCCGACAACTAGCGGGAGGAGGTATGAGCAGTTCTTC.

This sequence joins TRBV9 and TRBJ2-1; the match to TRBD2 covers 7 bases. The CDR3 extends over 16 amino acids. The V gene end was trimmed by 4 bases and the J gene end by 0 bases; junction bases not matched to a gene: 7. CDR1 is SGDLS, CDR2 YYNGEE, per germline. CDR3 region: CASSPWGGSSYNEQFF. In DNA form, the CDR3 reads TGTGCCAGCAGCCCATGGGGGGGGAGCTCCTACAATGAGCAGTTCTTC.